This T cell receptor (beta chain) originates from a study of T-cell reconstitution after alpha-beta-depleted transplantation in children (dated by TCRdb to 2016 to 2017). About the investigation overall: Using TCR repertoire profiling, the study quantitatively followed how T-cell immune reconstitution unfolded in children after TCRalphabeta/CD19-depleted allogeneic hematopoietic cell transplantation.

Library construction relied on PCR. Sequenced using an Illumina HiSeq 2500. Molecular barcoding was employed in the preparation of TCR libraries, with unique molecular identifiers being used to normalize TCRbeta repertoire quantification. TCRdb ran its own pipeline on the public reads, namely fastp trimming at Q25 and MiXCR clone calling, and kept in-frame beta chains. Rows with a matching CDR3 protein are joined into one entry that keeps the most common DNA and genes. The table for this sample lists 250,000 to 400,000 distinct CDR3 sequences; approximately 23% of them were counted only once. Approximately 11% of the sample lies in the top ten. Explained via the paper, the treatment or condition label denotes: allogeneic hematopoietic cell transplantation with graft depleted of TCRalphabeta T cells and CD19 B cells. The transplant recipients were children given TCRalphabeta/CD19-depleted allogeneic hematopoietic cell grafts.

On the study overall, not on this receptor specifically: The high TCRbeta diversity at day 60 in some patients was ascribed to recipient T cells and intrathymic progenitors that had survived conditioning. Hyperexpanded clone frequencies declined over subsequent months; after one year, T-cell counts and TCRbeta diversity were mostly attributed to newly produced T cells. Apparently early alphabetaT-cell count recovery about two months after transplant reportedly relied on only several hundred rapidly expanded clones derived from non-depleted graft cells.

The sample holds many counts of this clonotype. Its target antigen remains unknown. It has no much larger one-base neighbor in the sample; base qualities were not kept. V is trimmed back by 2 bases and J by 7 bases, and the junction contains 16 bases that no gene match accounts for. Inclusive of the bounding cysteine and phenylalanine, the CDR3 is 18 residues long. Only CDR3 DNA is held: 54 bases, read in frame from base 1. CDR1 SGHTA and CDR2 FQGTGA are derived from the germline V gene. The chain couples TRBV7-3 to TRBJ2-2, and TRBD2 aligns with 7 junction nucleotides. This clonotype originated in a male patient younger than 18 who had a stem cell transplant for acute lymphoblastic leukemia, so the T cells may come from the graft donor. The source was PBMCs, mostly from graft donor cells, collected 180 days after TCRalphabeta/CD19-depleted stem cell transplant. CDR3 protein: CASSLSPGARETSGELFF. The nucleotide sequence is TGTGCCAGCAGCTTATCCCCCGGAGCGCGGGAGACGAGCGGGGAGCTGTTTTTT. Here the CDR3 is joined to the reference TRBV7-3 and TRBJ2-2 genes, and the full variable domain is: GAGVSQTPSNKVTEKGKYVELRCDPISGHTALYWYRQSLGQGPEFLIYFQGTGAADDSGLPNDRFFAVRPEGSVSTLKIQRTERGDSAVYLCASSLSPGARETSGELFFGEGSRLTVL.